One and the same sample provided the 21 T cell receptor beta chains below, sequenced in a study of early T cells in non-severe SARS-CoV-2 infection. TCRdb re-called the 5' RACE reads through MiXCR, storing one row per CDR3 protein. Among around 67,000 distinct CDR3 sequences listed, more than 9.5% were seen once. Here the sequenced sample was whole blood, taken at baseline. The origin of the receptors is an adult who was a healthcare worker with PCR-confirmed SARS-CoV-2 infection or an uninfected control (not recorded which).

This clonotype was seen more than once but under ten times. CDR3 sequence reads: CASSAEGSGTDTQYF. The CDR3 DNA reads TGTGCCAGCAGTGCGGAGGGGTCGGGCACAGATACGCAGTATTTT. This chain joins TRBV2 and TRBJ2-3; D may be TRBD2 (6 bases). The V end lost 4 bases, the J end lost 1 base, and 12 bases lay between the germline ends. CDR3 length: 15 residues. Germline CDR1 SNHLY, CDR2 FYNNEI.

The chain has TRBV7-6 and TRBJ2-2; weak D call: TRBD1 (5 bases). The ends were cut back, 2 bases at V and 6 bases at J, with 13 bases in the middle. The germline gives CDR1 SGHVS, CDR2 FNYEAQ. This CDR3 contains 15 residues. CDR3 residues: CASSLMQGGSGELFF. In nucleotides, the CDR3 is TGTGCCAGCAGCTTAATGCAGGGCGGATCCGGGGAGCTGTTTTTT.

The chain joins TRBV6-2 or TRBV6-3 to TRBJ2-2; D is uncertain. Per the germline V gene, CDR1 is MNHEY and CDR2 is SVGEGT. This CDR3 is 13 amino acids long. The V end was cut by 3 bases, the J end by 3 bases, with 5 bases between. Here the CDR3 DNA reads TGTGCCAGCAGTTATATCGACACCGGGGAGCTGTTTTTT. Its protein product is CASSYIDTGELFF.

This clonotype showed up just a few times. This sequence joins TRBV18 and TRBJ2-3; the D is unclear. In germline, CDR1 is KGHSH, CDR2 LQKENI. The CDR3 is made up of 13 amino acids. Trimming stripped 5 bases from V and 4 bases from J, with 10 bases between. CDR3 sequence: CASSTAVPDTQYF. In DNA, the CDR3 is TGTGCCAGCTCAACCGCAGTCCCAGATACGCAGTATTTT.

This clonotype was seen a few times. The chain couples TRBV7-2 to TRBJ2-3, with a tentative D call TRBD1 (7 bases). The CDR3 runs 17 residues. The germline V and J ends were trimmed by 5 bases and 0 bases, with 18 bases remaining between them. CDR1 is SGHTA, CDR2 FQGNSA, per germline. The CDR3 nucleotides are TGTGCCAGCAGCGGAGCATGGAGGGGGCGAAGCACAGATACGCAGTATTTT. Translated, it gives CASSGAWRGRSTDTQYF. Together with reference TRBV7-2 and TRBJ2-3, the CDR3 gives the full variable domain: GAGVSQSPSNKVTEKGKDVELRCDPISGHTALYWYRQSLGQGLEFLIYFQGNSAPDKSGLPSDRFSAERTGGSVSTLTIQRTQQEDSAVYLCASSGAWRGRSTDTQYFGPGTRLTVL.

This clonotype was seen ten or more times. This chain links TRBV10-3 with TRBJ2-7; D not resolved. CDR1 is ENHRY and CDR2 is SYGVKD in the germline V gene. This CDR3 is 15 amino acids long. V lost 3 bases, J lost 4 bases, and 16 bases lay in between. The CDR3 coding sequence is TGTGCCATCAGTGACTCCGCCTTGACTGGGTACGAGCAGTACTTC. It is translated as CAISDSALTGYEQYF.

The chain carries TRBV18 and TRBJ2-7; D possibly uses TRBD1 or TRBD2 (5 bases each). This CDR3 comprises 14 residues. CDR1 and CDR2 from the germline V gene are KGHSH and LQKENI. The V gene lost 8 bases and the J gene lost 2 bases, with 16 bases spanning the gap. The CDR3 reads CASHDSSGTYEQYF. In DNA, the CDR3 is TGTGCCAGCCACGACAGCTCGGGGACCTACGAGCAGTACTTC.

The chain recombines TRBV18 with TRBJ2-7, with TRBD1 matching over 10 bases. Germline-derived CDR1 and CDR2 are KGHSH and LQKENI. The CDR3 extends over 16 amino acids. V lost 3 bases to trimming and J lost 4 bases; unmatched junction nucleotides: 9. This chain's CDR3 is CASSPGQGVGGYEQYF. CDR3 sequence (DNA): TGTGCCAGCTCACCTGGACAGGGGGTTGGAGGATACGAGCAGTACTTC.

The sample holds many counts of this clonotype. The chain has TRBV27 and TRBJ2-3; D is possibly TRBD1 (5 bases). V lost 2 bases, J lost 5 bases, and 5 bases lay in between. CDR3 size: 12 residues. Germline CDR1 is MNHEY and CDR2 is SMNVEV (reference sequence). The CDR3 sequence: CASSLQGDTQYF. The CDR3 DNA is TGTGCCAGCAGTTTACAGGGAGATACGCAGTATTTT.

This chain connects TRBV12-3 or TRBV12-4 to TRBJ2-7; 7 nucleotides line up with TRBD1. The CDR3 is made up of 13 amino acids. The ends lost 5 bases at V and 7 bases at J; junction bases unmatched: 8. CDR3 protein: CASSPGTVREQYF. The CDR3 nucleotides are TGTGCCAGCAGTCCAGGGACAGTGCGGGAGCAGTACTTC.

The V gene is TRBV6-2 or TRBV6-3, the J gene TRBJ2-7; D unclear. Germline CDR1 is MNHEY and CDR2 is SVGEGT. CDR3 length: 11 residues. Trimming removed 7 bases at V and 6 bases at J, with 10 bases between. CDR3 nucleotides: TGTGCCAGCAAACTGACAAGCGAGCAGTACTTC. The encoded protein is CASKLTSEQYF.

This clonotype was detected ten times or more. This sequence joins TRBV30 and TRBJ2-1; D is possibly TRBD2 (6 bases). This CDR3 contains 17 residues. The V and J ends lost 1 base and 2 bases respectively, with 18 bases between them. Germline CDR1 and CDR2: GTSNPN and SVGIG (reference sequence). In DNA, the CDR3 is TGTGCCTGGAGTGCTACCTGGAATCGGGGGACCTACAATGAGCAGTTCTTC. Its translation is CAWSATWNRGTYNEQFF. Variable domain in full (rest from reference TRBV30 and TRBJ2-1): SQTIHQWPATLVQPVGSPLSLECTVEGTSNPNLYWYRQAAGRGLQLLFYSVGIGQISSEVPQNLSASRPQDRQFILSSKKLLLSDSGFYLCAWSATWNRGTYNEQFFGPGTRLTVL.

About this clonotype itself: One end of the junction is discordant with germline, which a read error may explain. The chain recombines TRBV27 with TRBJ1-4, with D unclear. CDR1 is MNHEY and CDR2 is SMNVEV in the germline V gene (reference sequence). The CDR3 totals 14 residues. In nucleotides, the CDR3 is TGTGCCAGCAGCTTATACGGGGTTGGGGAAAAACTGTTTTTT. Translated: CASSLYGVGEKLFF. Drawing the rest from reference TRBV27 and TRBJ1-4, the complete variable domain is EAQVTQNPRYLITVTGKKLTVTCSQNMNHEYMSWYRQDPGLGLRQIYYSMNVEVTDKGDVPEGYKVSRKEKRNFPLILESPSPNQTSLYFCASSLYGVGEKLFFGSGTQLSVL.

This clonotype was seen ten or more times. In DNA form, the CDR3 reads TGTGCCAGCTCAACGGTTCGTCGGGGACCGCTGAATTCACCCCTCCACTTT. Protein product: CASSTVRRGPLNSPLHF. The chain couples TRBV18 to TRBJ1-6, with TRBD1 as a possible D gene (5 bases). V was shortened by 5 bases and J by 7 bases, with 21 bases between the two germline ends. CDR1 and CDR2 (germline): KGHSH, LQKENI. This CDR3 spans 17 amino acids. Full variable domain (remainder filled in from reference TRBV18 and TRBJ1-6): NAGVMQNPRHLVRRRGQEARLRCSPMKGHSHVYWYRQLPEEGLKFMVYLQKENIIDESGMPKERFSAEFPKEGPSILRIQQVVRGDSAAYFCASSTVRRGPLNSPLHFGNGTRLTVT.

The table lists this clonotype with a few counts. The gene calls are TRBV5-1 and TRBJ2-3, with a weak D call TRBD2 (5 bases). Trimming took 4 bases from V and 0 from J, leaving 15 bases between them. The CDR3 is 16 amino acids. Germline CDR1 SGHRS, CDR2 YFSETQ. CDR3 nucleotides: TGCGCCAGCAGCCCCCCGGTAGCGAGTAGCACAGATACGCAGTATTTT. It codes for CASSPPVASSTDTQYF.

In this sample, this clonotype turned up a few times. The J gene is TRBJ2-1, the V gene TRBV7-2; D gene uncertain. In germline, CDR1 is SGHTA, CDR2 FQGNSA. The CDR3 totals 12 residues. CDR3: CAMSAIYNEQFF. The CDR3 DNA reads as TGTGCTATGTCAGCTATCTACAATGAGCAGTTCTTC. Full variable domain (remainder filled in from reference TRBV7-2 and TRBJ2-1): GAGVSQSPSNKVTEKGKDVELRCDPISGHTALYWYRQSLGQGLEFLIYFQGNSAPDKSGLPSDRFSAERTGGSVSTLTIQRTQQEDSAVYLCAMSAIYNEQFFGPGTRLTVL.

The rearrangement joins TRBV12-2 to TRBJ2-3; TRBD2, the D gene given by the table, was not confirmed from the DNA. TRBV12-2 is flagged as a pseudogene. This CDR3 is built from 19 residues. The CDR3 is CASRLGAGGPSLITDTQYF. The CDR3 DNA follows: TGTGCAAGTCGCTTGGGAGCGGGAGGGCCCAGTTTGATCACAGATACGCAGTATTTT.

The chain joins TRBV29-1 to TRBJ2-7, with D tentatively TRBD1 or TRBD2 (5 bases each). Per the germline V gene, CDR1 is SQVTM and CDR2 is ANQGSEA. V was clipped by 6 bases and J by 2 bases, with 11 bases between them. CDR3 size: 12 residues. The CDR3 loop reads CSVALGPYEQYF. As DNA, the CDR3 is TGCAGCGTGGCCCTGGGACCCTACGAGCAGTACTTC.

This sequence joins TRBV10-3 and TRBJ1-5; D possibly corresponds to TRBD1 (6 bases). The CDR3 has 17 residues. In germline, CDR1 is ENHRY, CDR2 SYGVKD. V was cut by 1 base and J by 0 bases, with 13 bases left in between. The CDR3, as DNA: TGTGCCATCAGTGAGTGGCGGACAGCAAATAGCAATCAGCCCCAGCATTTT. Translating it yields CAISEWRTANSNQPQHF.

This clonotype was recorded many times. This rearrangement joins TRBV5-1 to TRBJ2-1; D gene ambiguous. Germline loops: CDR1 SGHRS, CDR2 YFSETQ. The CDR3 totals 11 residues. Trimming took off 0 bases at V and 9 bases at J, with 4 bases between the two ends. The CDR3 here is CASSLAGEQFF. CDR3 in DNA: TGCGCCAGCAGCTTGGCCGGTGAGCAGTTCTTC. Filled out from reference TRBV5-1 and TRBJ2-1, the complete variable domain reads KAGVTQTPRYLIKTRGQQVTLSCSPISGHRSVSWYQQTPGQGLQFLFEYFSETQRNKGNFPGRFSGRQFSNSRSEMNVSTLELGDSALYLCASSLAGEQFFGPGTRLTVL.

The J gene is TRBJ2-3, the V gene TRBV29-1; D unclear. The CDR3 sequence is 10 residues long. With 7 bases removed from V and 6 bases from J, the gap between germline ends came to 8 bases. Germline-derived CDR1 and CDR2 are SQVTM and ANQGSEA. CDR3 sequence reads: CSGIIDTQYF. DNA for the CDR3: TGCAGCGGTATTATCGATACGCAGTATTTT.